This TCR beta chain emerged from a study of T cells after yellow fever vaccination. Study-level information: For low cell numbers, libraries were made with SMART-Seq v4 Ultra Low Input. Study outcomes and limitations: Abundant bulk-population clonotypes could contaminate the FACS-sorted repertoires. Few clonotypes appeared in both CD4 and CD8 compartments.

The CDR3 totals 17 residues. V lost 6 bases to trimming and J lost 2 bases; unmatched junction nucleotides: 9. CDR1 and CDR2 (germline): MNHNS, SASEGT. This clonotype was seen more than once but under ten times. No antigen is known for it. As TCR cDNA was made by 5'RACE template switching, a universal primer site and UMIs were added. TCRdb ran MiXCR on the 5' RACE reads and lists one entry per CDR3 protein. The sample has about 260,000 distinct CDR3 sequences, 13% seen once; the top ten hold less than 0.55%. The sequence derives from a man aged 30 to 45 who received the YFV17D yellow fever vaccine. The gene calls are TRBV6-1 and TRBJ2-1; 11 positions match TRBD2. The material sequenced was CD4+ T cells sorted from PBMCs, taken 45 days after the yellow fever booster vaccination. Here the CDR3 reads CASRALVAGGTYNEQFF. CDR3 bases: TGTGCCAGCAGAGCGCTGGTAGCGGGAGGGACCTACAATGAGCAGTTCTTC.